This T cell receptor (beta chain) stems from a study of blood T cell repertoires in COVID-19. Study-wide context: Spain, Italy and the United States supplied samples that represented acute and convalescent COVID-19.

Clones were sequenced by immunoSEQ multiplex PCR, and TCRdb holds only the in-frame ones, with some missing. The table lists under 250,000 clones, about four fifths of them singletons. Germline loops: CDR1 SGHRS, CDR2 YFSETQ. V was cut by 0 bases and J by 7 bases, with 14 bases left in between. The CDR3 totals 14 residues. The TCR comes from a woman aged 18-29 years with acute or convalescent COVID-19. Sequenced material: peripheral blood. This chain joins TRBV5-1 and TRBJ2-7; TRBD2 might be the D (5 bases). CDR3 residues: CASSLGLAFGEQYF. CDR3 nucleotide sequence: TGCGCCAGCAGCTTGGGCCTAGCCTTCGGTGAGCAGTACTTC.